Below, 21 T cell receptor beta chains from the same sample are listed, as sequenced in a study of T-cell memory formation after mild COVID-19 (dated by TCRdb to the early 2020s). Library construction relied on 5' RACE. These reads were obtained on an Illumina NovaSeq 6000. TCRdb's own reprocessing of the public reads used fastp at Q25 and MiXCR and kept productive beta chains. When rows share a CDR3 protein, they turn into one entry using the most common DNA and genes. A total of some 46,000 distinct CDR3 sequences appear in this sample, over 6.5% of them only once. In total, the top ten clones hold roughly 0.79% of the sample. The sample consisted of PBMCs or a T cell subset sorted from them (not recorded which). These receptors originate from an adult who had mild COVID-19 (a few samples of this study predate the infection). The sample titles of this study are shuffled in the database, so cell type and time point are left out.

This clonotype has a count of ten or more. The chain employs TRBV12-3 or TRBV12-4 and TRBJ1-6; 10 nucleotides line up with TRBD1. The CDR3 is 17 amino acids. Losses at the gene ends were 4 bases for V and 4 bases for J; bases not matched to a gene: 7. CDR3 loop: CASSSPRTGGYNSPLHF. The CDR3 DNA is TGTGCCAGCAGTTCCCCTCGGACAGGGGGTTATAATTCACCCCTCCACTTT.

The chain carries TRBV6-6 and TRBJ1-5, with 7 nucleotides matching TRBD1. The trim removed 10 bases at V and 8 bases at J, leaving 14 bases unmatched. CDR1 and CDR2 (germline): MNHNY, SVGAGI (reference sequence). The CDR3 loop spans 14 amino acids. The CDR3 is CATGGGRSFEPQHF. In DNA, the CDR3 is TGTGCCACAGGGGGAGGCAGATCCTTTGAGCCCCAGCATTTT.

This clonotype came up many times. The CDR3 is CASSQDWKALGAWESEAFF. The CDR3 DNA follows: TGTGCCAGCAGCCAAGATTGGAAGGCTTTAGGGGCATGGGAAAGTGAAGCTTTCTTT. V usage is TRBV4-2 and J usage is TRBJ1-1, with D maybe TRBD1 (5 bases). V was cut by 0 bases and J by 7 bases, with 27 bases left in between. The CDR3 covers 19 residues. Germline V lookup: CDR1 LGHNA, CDR2 YNFKEQ.

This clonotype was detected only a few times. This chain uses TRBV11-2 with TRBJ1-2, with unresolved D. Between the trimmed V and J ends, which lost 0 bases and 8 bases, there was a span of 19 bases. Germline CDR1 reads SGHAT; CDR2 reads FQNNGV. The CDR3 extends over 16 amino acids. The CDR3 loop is CASSLDGRVSGYGYTF. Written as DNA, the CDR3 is TGTGCCAGCAGCTTAGATGGGCGGGTCTCGGGTTACGGCTACACCTTC.

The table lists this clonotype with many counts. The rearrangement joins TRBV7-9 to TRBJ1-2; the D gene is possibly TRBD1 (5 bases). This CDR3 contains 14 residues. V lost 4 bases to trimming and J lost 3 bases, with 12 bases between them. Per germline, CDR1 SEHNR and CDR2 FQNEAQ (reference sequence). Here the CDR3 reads CASSSTGEYYGYTF. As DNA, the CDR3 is TGTGCCAGCAGCTCGACGGGGGAGTACTATGGCTACACCTTC.

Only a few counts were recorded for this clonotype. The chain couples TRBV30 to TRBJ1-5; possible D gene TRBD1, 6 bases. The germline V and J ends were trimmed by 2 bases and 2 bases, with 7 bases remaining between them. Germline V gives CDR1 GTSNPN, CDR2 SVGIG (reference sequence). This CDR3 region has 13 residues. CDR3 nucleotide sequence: TGTGCCTGGAGTTACAGGGGCAATCAGCCCCAGCATTTT. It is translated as CAWSYRGNQPQHF.

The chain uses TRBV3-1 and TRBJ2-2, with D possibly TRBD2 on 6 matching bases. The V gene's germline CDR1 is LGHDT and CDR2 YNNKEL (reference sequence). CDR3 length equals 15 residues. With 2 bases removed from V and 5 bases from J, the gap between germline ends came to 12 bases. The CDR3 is CASSQPPAGTGELFF. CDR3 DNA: TGTGCCAGCAGCCAACCTCCAGCGGGTACCGGGGAGCTGTTTTTT. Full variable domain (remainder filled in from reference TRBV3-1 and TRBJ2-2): DTAVSQTPKYLVTQMGNDKSIKCEQNLGHDTMYWYKQDSKKFLKIMFSYNNKELIINETVPNRFSPKSPDKAHLNLHINSLELGDSAVYFCASSQPPAGTGELFFGEGSRLTVL.

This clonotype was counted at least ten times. The CDR3 bases are TGTGCCTGGAGCGGAAGGGGACAGGGGAAATACAATGAGCAGTTCTTC. Protein: CAWSGRGQGKYNEQFF. The chain links TRBV30 to TRBJ2-1; 10 nucleotides agree with TRBD1. The CDR3 is 16 amino acids. The germline gives CDR1 GTSNPN, CDR2 SVGIG (reference sequence). Germline trimming cut 3 bases from V and 4 bases from J; bases unmatched to any gene: 9.

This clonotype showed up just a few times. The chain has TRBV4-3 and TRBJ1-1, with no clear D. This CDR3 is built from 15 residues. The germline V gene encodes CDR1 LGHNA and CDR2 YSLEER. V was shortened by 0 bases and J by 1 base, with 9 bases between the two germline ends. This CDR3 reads CASSQDRVRNTEAFF. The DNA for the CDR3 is TGCGCCAGCAGCCAAGATCGGGTCAGGAACACTGAAGCTTTCTTT.

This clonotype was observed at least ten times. The CDR3 coding sequence is TGCAGTGCTAAGAGGGGGGAGGAGAGCTACGAGCAGTACTTC. It translates to CSAKRGEESYEQYF. The chain carries TRBV20-1 and TRBJ2-7; D could derive from TRBD1 or TRBD2 (6 bases each). The CDR3 contains 14 residues. Germline CDR1 and CDR2: DFQATT and SNEGSKA (reference sequence). V lost 4 bases, J lost 3 bases, and 16 bases lay in between.

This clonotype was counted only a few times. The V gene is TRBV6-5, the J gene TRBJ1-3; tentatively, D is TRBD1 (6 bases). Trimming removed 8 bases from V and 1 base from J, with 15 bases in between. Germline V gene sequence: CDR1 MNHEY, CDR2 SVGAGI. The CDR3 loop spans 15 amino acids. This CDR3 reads CASRPGQSSGNTIYF. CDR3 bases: TGTGCCAGCCGACCTGGACAGTCATCTGGAAACACCATATATTTT.

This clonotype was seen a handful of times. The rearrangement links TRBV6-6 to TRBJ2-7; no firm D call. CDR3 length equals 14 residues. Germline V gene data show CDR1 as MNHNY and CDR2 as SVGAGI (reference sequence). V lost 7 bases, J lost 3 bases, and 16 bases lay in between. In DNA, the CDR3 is TGTGCCAGCAAGGCACCAGGAGATCTCTACGAGCAGTACTTC. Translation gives CASKAPGDLYEQYF.

CDR3 in amino acids: CASSLSVGSSYNEQFF. CDR3 nucleotide sequence: TGTGCCAGCAGCTTATCGGTGGGGAGCTCCTACAATGAGCAGTTCTTC. J is TRBJ2-1 and V is TRBV7-2; TRBD2 might be the D (5 bases). Germline assignment: CDR1 SGHTA and CDR2 FQGNSA. V lost 2 bases to trimming and J lost 0 bases, with 11 bases between them. The CDR3 has 16 residues.

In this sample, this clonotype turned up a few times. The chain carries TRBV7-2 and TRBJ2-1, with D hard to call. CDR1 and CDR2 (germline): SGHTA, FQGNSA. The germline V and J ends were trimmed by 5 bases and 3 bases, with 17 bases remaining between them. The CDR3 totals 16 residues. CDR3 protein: CASSPRALYLYNEQFF. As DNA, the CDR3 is TGTGCCAGCAGCCCCCGGGCCCTGTACCTCTACAATGAGCAGTTCTTC. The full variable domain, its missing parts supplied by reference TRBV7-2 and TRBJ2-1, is GAGVSQSPSNKVTEKGKDVELRCDPISGHTALYWYRQSLGQGLEFLIYFQGNSAPDKSGLPSDRFSAERTGGSVSTLTIQRTQQEDSAVYLCASSPRALYLYNEQFFGPGTRLTVL.

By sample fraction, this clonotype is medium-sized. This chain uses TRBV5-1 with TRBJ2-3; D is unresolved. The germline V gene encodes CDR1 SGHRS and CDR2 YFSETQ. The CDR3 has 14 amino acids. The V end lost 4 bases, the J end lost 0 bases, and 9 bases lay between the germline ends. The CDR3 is CASSPPDSTDTQYF. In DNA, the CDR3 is TGCGCCAGCAGCCCCCCGGATAGCACAGATACGCAGTATTTT.

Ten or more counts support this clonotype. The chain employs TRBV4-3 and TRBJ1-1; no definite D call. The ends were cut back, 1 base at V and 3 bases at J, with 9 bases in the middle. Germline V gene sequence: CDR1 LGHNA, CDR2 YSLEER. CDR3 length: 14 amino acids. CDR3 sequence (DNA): TGCGCCAGCAGCCAAGTCGGCAGTTACACTGAAGCTTTCTTT. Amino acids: CASSQVGSYTEAFF.

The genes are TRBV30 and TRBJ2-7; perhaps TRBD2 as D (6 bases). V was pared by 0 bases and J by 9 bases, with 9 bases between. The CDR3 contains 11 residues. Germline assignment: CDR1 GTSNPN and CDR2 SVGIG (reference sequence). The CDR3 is CAWSVPGVQYF. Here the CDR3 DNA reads TGTGCCTGGAGTGTACCGGGGGTGCAGTACTTC.

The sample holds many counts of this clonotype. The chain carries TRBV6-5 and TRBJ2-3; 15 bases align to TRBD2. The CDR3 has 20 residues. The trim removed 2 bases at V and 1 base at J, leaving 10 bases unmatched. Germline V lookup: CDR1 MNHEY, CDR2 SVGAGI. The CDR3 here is CASSYAIWTSGGAGTDTQYF. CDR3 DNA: TGTGCCAGCAGTTACGCGATTTGGACTAGCGGGGGGGCGGGCACAGATACGCAGTATTTT.

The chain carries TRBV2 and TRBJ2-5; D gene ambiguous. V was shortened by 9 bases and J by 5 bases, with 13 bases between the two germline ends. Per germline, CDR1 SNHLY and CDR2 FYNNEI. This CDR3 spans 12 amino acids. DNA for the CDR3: TGTGCCAGAAGCCGAGATATTGAGACCCAGTACTTC. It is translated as CARSRDIETQYF.

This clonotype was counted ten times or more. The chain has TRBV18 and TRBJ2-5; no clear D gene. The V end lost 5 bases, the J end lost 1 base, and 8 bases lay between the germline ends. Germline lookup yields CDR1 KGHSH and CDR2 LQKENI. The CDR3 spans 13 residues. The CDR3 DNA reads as TGTGCCAGCTCAGACACTCTCCAAGAGACCCAGTACTTC. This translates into CASSDTLQETQYF.

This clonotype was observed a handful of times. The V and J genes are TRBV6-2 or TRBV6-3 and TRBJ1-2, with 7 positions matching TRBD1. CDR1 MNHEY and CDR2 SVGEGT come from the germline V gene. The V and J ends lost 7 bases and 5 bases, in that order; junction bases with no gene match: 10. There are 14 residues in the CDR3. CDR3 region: CASNRGGTDYGYTF. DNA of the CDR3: TGTGCCAGCAATCGAGGAGGGACAGATTATGGCTACACCTTC.